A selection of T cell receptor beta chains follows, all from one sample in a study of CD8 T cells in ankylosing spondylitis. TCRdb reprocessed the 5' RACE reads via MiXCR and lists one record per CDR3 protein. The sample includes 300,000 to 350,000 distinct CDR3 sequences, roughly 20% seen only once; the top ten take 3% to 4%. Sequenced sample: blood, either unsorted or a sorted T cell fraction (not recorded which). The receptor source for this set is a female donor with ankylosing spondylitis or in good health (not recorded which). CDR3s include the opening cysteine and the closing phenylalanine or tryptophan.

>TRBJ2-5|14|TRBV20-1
CSARVAGVRETQYF
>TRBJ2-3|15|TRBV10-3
CAISESRGPTDTQYF
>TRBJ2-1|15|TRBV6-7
CASSLRTSGPNEQFF
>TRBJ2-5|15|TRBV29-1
CSVEGRGLTGETQYF
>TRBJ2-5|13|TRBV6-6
CASKGTDQETQYF
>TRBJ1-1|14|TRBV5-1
CASSSGRGRSEAFF
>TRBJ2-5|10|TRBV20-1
CSAGGETQYF
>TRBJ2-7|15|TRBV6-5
CASSYRGQMSYEQYF
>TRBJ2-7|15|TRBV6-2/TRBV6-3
CASRYLAGGSYEQYF
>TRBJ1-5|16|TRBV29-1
CSVEVGGQGGNQPQHF
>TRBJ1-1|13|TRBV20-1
CSASGTGYTEAFF
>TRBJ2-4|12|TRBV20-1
CSALTRKNIQYF
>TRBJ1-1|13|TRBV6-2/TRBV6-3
CASSYLRATEAFF
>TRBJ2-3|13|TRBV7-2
CASSFQPRDTQYF
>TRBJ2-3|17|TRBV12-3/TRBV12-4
CASRLRSGQGGTDTQYF
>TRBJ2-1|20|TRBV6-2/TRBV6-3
CASSYEASFTSGIRYNEQFF
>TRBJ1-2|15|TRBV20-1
CSARATVIKSSGYTF
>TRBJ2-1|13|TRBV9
CASSVRGMSEQFF
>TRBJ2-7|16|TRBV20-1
CSANDATSSGIREQYF
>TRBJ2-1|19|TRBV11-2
CASSLEGLAAISSYNEQFF